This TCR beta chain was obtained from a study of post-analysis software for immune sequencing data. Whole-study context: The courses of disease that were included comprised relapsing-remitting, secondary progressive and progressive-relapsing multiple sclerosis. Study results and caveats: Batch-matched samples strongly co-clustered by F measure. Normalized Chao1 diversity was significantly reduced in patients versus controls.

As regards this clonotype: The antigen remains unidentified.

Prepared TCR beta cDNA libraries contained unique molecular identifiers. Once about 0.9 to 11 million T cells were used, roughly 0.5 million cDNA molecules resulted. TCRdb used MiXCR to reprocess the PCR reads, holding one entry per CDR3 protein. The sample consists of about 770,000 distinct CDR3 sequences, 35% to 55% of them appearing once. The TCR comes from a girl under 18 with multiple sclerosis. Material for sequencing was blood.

CDR3 coding DNA: TGTGCCAGCAGTTACGGCGGGCGGGGGCGGCCCTACGAGCAGTACTTC. Amino acids: CASSYGGRGRPYEQYF. The V gene is TRBV6-2 or TRBV6-3, the J gene TRBJ2-7, with a possible D match to TRBD2 (7 bases). V lost 2 bases, J lost 2 bases, and 16 bases lay in between. The germline gives CDR1 MNHEY, CDR2 SVGEGT. The CDR3 is 16 amino acids.